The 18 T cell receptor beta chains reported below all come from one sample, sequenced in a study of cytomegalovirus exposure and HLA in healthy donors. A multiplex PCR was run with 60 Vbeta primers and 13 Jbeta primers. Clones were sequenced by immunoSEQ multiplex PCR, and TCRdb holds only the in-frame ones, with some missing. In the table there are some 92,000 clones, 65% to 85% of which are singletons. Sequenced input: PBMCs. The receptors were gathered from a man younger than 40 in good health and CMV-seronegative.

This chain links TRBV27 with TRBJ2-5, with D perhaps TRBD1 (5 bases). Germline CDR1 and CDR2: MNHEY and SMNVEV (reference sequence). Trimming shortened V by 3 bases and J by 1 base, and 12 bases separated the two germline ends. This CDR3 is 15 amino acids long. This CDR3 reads CASSFQGSTQETQYF. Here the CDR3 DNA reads TGTGCCAGCAGTTTTCAGGGATCTACCCAAGAGACCCAGTACTTC.

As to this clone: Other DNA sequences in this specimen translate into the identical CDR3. DNA for the CDR3: TGTGCCAGCAGTTTACGTCTGCAGGGTGGAAGTCAGCCCCAGCATTTT. It specifies CASSLRLQGGSQPQHF. This sequence joins TRBV28 and TRBJ1-5; D might be TRBD1 (5 bases). V was pared by 2 bases and J by 6 bases, with 17 bases between. The CDR3 has 16 residues. Germline V lookup: CDR1 MDHEN, CDR2 SYDVKM.

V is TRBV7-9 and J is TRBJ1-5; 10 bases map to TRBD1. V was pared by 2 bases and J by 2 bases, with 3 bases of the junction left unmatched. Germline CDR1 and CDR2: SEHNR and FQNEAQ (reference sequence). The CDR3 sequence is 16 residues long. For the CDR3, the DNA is TGTGCCAGCAGCTTAATTGGGACAGGGGGCAATCAGCCCCAGCATTTT. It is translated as CASSLIGTGGNQPQHF.

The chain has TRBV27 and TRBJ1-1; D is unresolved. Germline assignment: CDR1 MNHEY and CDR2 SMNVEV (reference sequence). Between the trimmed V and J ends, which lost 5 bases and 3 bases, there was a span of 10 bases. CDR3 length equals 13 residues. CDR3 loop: CASSPPRHTEAFF. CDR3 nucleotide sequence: TGTGCCAGCAGTCCCCCCAGGCACACTGAAGCTTTCTTT.

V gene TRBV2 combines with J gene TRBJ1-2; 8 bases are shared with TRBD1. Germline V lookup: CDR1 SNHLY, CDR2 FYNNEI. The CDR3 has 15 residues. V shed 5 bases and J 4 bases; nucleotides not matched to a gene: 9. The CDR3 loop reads CASSQDRVTSYGYTF. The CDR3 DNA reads TGTGCCAGCAGTCAGGACAGGGTTACTTCCTATGGCTACACCTTC.

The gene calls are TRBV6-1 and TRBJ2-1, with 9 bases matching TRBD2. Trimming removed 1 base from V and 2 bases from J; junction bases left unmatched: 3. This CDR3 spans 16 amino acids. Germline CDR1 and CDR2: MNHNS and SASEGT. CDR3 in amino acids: CASSEVGGGAYNEQFF. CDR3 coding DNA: TGTGCCAGCAGTGAAGTCGGCGGGGGGGCCTACAATGAGCAGTTCTTC.

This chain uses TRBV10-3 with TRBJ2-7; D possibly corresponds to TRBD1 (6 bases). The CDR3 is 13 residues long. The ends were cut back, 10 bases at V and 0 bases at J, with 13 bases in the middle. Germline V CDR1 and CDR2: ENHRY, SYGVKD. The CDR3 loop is CATKEGHSYEQYF. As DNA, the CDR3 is TGTGCCACAAAAGAGGGACACTCCTACGAGCAGTACTTC.

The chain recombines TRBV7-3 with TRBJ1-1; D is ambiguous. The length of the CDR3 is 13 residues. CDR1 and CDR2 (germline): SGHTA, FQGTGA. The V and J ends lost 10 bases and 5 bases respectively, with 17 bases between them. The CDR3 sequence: CATSERSGTEAFF. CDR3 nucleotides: TGTGCCACGTCCGAAAGGTCGGGGACTGAAGCTTTCTTT.

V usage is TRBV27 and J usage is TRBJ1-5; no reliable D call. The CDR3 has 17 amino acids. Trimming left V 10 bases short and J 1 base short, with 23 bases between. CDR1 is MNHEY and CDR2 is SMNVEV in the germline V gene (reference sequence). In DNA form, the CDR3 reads TGTGCCACCAAACCATTGGACCCGAGGGTCAGCAATCAGCCCCAGCATTTT. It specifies CATKPLDPRVSNQPQHF.

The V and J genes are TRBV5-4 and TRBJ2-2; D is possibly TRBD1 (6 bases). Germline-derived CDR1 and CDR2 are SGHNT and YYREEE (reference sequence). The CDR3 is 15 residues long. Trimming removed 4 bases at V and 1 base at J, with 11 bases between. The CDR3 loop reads CASSPRTENTGELFF. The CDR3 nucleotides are TGTGCCAGCAGCCCCCGGACAGAGAACACCGGGGAGCTGTTTTTT.

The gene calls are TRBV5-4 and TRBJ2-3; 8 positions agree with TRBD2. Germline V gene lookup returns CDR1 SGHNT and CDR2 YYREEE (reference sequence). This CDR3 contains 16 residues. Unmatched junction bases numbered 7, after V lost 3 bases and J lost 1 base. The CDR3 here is CASSYGGRGGTDTQYF. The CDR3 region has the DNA TGTGCCAGCAGCTACGGGGGGCGGGGGGGCACAGATACGCAGTATTTT.

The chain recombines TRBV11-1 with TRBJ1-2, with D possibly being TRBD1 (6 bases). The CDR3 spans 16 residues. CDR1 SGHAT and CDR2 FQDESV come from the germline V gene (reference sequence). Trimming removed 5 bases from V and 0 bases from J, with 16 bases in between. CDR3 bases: TGTGCCAGCAGCCCGAAAGGGGGACGTTCTAACTATGGCTACACCTTC. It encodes CASSPKGGRSNYGYTF. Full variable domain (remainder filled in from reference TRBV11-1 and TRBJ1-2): EAEVAQSPRYKITEKSQAVAFWCDPISGHATLYWYRQILGQGPELLVQFQDESVVDDSQLPKDRFSAERLKGVDSTLKIQPAELGDSAMYLCASSPKGGRSNYGYTFGSGTRLTVV.

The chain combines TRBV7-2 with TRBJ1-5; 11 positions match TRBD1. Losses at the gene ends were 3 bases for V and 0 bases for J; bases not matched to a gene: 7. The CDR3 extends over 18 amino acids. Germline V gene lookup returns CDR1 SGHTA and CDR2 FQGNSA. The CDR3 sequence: CASSLLGQGAISNQPQHF. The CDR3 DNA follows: TGTGCCAGCAGCTTGCTTGGACAGGGGGCGATTAGCAATCAGCCCCAGCATTTT.

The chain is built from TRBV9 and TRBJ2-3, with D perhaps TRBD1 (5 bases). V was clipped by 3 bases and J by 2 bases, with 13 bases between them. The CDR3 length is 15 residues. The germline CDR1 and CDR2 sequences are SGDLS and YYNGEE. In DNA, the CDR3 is TGTGCCAGCAGCGCTCTAGGGGCCTACACAGATACGCAGTATTTT. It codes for CASSALGAYTDTQYF.

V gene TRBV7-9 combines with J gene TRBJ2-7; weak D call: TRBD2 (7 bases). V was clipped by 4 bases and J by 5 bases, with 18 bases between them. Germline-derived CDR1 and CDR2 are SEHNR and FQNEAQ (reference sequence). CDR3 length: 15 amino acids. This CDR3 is CASSSSRGGLDEQYF. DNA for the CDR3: TGTGCCAGCAGCTCCTCAAGGGGGGGTCTGGACGAGCAGTACTTC.

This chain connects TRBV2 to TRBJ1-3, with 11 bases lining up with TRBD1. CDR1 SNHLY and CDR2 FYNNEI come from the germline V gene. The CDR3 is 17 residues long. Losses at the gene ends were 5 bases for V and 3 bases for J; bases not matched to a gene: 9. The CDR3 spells CASSNKGTGGFGNTIYF. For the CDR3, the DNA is TGTGCCAGCAGTAATAAAGGGACAGGGGGATTTGGAAACACCATATATTTT.

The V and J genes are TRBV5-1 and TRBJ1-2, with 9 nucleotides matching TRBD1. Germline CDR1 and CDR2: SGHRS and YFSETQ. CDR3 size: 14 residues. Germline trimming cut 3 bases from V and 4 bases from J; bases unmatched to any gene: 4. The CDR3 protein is CASSSSTGGYGYTF. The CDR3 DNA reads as TGCGCCAGCAGCTCCTCGACAGGGGGCTATGGCTACACCTTC.

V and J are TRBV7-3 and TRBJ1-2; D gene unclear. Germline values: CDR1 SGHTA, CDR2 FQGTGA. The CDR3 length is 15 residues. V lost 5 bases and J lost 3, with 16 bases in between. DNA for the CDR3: TGTGCCAGCAGCCGCGTCCTCCGAGGAGACTATGGCTACACCTTC. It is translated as CASSRVLRGDYGYTF.